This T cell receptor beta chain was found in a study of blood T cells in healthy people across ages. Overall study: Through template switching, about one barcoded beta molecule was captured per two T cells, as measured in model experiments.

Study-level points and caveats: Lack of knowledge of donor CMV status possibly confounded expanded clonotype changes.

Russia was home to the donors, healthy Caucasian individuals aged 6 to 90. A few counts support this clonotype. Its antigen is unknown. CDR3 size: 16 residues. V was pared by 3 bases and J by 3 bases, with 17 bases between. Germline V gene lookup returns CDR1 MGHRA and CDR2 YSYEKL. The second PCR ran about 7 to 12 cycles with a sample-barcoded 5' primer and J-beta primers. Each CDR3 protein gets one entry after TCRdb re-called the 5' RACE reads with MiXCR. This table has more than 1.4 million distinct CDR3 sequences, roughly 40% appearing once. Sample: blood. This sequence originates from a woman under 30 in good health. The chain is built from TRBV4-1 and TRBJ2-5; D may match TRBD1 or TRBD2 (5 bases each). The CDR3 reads CASSQRGPSREETQYF. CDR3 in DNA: TGCGCCAGCAGCCAGAGGGGTCCGTCGAGGGAAGAGACCCAGTACTTC.